Below, 18 T cell receptor beta chains from the same sample are listed, as sequenced in a study of T cell repertoires in cytomegalovirus infection. TCRdb reprocessed the reads with MiXCR, giving one entry per CDR3 protein. This table holds tens of thousands of distinct CDR3 sequences, 20% to 25% found once. For these TCRs, the target antigens are not known. Sequenced material: CD8+ T cells from cultured PBMCs, taken from culture after CMV antigen stimulation. All receptors come from a human donor in good health (CMV status not recorded). Some clones in this sample may be carry-over from other donors' samples.

The table lists this clonotype with a few counts. The V and J genes are TRBV7-9 and TRBJ2-6; D is undetermined. Trimming took 1 base from V and 1 from J, leaving 5 bases between them. The CDR3 is made up of 15 amino acids. Germline loops: CDR1 SEHNR, CDR2 FQNEAQ (reference sequence). CDR3 loop: CASSLDRSGANVLTF. The CDR3, as DNA: TGTGCCAGCAGCTTAGATCGATCTGGGGCCAACGTCCTGACTTTC.

The chain employs TRBV27 and TRBJ2-1; TRBD2 might be the D (5 bases). The CDR3 sequence is 15 residues long. V was cut by 7 bases and J by 0 bases, with 13 bases left in between. Germline V gene lookup returns CDR1 MNHEY and CDR2 SMNVEV (reference sequence). The CDR3, as DNA: TGTGCCAGCACCATTAGGCGGGCCTCCTACAATGAGCAGTTCTTC. It is translated as CASTIRRASYNEQFF.

This clonotype was counted a few times. The chain joins TRBV6-1 to TRBJ1-4; perhaps TRBD1 as D (5 bases). Trimming took 5 bases from V and 6 from J, leaving 16 bases between them. The CDR3 totals 15 residues. In germline, CDR1 is MNHNS, CDR2 SASEGT. Here the CDR3 reads CASSRTWGKDEKLFF. The CDR3 DNA reads TGTGCCAGCAGTCGGACATGGGGTAAAGATGAAAAACTGTTTTTT.

The chain carries TRBV5-5 and TRBJ1-2; the match to TRBD1 covers 8 bases. There are 16 residues in the CDR3. V lost 9 bases, J lost 2 bases, and 15 bases stayed unmatched. Germline values: CDR1 SGHKS, CDR2 YYEKEE (reference sequence). The CDR3 nucleotides are TGTGCCACCTCCCTAAAAACGCAGGGGGCGAACTATGGCTACACCTTC. It translates to CATSLKTQGANYGYTF.

The chain couples TRBV10-3 to TRBJ2-7, with TRBD2 identical over 7 bases. V shed 0 bases, J shed 0 bases, and the junction held 8 bases outside the gene matches. This CDR3 region has 17 residues. CDR1 is ENHRY, CDR2 SYGVKD, per germline. CDR3 region: CAISESPGGSASYEQYF. The CDR3 bases are TGTGCCATCAGTGAGTCCCCGGGAGGAAGCGCCTCCTACGAGCAGTACTTC.

V gene TRBV27 combines with J gene TRBJ1-1, with TRBD1 as a possible D gene (5 bases). This CDR3 comprises 12 residues. The germline V gene has CDR1 MNHEY and CDR2 SMNVEV (reference sequence). Between the trimmed V and J ends, which lost 7 bases and 5 bases, there was a span of 11 bases. This chain's CDR3 is CASKLGVTEAFF. The CDR3 DNA is TGTGCCAGCAAGCTGGGGGTAACTGAAGCTTTCTTT.

This clonotype has more than one count but fewer than ten. The chain recombines TRBV5-6 with TRBJ2-1; 10 bases agree with TRBD2. This CDR3 is built from 15 residues. Per the germline V gene, CDR1 is SGHDT and CDR2 is YYEEEE. Losses at the gene ends were 1 base for V and 10 bases for J; bases not matched to a gene: 8. As DNA, the CDR3 is TGTGCCAGCAGCTTGAGAAGCGGGGGGGACCTAGAGCAGTTCTTC. Translated, it gives CASSLRSGGDLEQFF.

The V and J genes are TRBV28 and TRBJ2-7; D is uncertain. The CDR3 covers 14 residues. V was clipped by 3 bases and J by 2 bases, with 11 bases between them. From germline, CDR1 is MDHEN and CDR2 SYDVKM. The CDR3 here is CASSLGIGPYEQYF. CDR3 in DNA: TGTGCCAGCAGTTTGGGTATCGGTCCCTACGAGCAGTACTTC.

The sample holds a few counts of this clonotype. The chain combines TRBV7-6 with TRBJ2-7; 7 nucleotides agree with TRBD1. J was trimmed by 3 bases and V by 6 bases; bases with no gene match: 8. This CDR3 comprises 14 residues. Germline V gene data show CDR1 as SGHVS and CDR2 as FNYEAQ. CDR3 bases: TGTGCCAGCAGTCACAGGGGCTTACTCTACGAGCAGTACTTC. Residues: CASSHRGLLYEQYF. Supplemented by reference TRBV7-6 and TRBJ2-7, the full variable domain reads GAGVSQSPRYKVTKRGQDVALRCDPISGHVSLYWYRQALGQGPEFLTYFNYEAQQDKSGLPNDRFSAERPEGSISTLTIQRTEQRDSAMYRCASSHRGLLYEQYFGPGTRLTVT.

The chain has TRBV12-3 or TRBV12-4 and TRBJ1-1, with TRBD1 as a possible D gene (6 bases). The CDR3 runs 13 residues. The ends were cut back, 5 bases at V and 4 bases at J, with 11 bases in the middle. CDR3 sequence: CASSEQGSTEAFF. The CDR3 DNA reads TGTGCCAGCAGTGAACAGGGTTCCACTGAAGCTTTCTTT.

This chain uses TRBV7-8 with TRBJ2-7; D possibly uses TRBD1 or TRBD2 (7 bases each). The germline gives CDR1 SGHVS, CDR2 FQNEAQ. V lost 5 bases, J lost 3 bases, and 20 bases lay in between. The CDR3 sequence is 16 residues long. For the CDR3, the DNA is TGTGCCAGCAGCCACTACCAGGGGGGGAAGAACTACGAGCAGTACTTC. Translating it yields CASSHYQGGKNYEQYF.

This chain joins TRBV28 and TRBJ2-3, with 8 bases aligning to TRBD2. The CDR3 loop spans 16 amino acids. The V gene's germline CDR1 is MDHEN and CDR2 SYDVKM. The junction had 9 bases not matched to a gene; V was cut back by 2 bases and J by 5 bases. As DNA, the CDR3 is TGTGCCAGCAGTTTAAGTGGCGGGAGGTCAGAAGATACGCAGTATTTT. Translated, it gives CASSLSGGRSEDTQYF. Full variable domain (remainder filled in from reference TRBV28 and TRBJ2-3): DVKVTQSSRYLVKRTGEKVFLECVQDMDHENMFWYRQDPGLGLRLIYFSYDVKMKEKGDIPEGYSVSREKKERFSLILESASTNQTSMYLCASSLSGGRSEDTQYFGPGTRLTVL.

The rearrangement joins TRBV7-8 to TRBJ2-2; 10 bases are a match to TRBD2. From germline, CDR1 is SGHVS and CDR2 FQNEAQ. The CDR3 consists of 16 residues. V shed 2 bases and J 5 bases; nucleotides not matched to a gene: 5. CDR3 protein: CASSLRSSGGTGELFF. CDR3 sequence (DNA): TGTGCCAGCAGCTTACGCTCTAGCGGGGGAACCGGGGAGCTGTTTTTT.

This sequence joins TRBV9 and TRBJ2-7, with D possibly TRBD2 on 6 matching bases. Per the germline V gene, CDR1 is SGDLS and CDR2 is YYNGEE. This CDR3 is built from 14 residues. V lost 4 bases, J lost 3 bases, and 14 bases lay in between. CDR3 sequence: CASSPREVYYEQYF. The DNA of the CDR3 is TGTGCCAGCAGCCCGAGGGAGGTGTACTACGAGCAGTACTTC.

The chain is built from TRBV28 and TRBJ1-2; D unclear. Germline V lookup: CDR1 MDHEN, CDR2 SYDVKM. The CDR3 loop spans 13 amino acids. With 0 bases removed from V and 7 bases from J, the gap between germline ends came to 9 bases. The CDR3 bases are TGTGCCAGCAGTTTATGGAGGGCTGTTGGCTACACCTTC. This sequence encodes CASSLWRAVGYTF.

This clonotype was seen ten or more times. V and J are TRBV19 and TRBJ1-5; D might be TRBD1 (6 bases). The V gene's germline CDR1 is LNHDA and CDR2 SQIVND (reference sequence). Trimming removed 3 bases from V and 5 bases from J, with 11 bases in between. This CDR3 is built from 14 residues. The CDR3 DNA reads as TGTGCCAGTAGTATGGGCAGGGGAGATCAGCCCCAGCATTTT. This gives the protein CASSMGRGDQPQHF.

The chain combines TRBV7-2 with TRBJ1-1; a possible D gene is TRBD1 (6 bases). The CDR3 extends over 14 amino acids. Germline CDR1 SGHTA, CDR2 FQGNSA. Trimming removed 1 base at V and 8 bases at J, with 14 bases between. DNA for the CDR3: TGTGCCAGCAGCTTAGTCCCTCGGGGGCGGGAAGCTTTCTTT. This gives the protein CASSLVPRGREAFF.

This clonotype was counted between two and nine times. V usage is TRBV6-2 or TRBV6-3 and J usage is TRBJ2-7, with no clear D. The CDR3 is made up of 13 amino acids. Germline V CDR1 and CDR2: MNHEY, SVGEGT. V lost 5 bases to trimming and J lost 6 bases, with 14 bases between them. The CDR3 here is CASSPPWIGEQYF. The DNA for the CDR3 is TGTGCCAGCAGTCCTCCATGGATCGGCGAGCAGTACTTC.